This record concerns one T cell receptor (beta chain) sequence. This clone was counted at least ten times. Its antigen is still unknown. Qualities for individual bases were not recorded, and no much larger clone is one base off. The junction shows trimming of 0 bases on V and 3 bases on J, plus 12 bases between the germline ends. The CDR3 runs 15 residues from the cysteine to the phenylalanine. This entry keeps only the CDR3 DNA: 45 bases, framed from base 1. The germline V gene gives CDR1 as ENHRY and CDR2 as SYGVKD. The immunoSEQ Assay, a bias-controlled multiplex PCR, was used to amplify TCRbeta CDR3 regions from genomic DNA. The authors processed their data as follows. Within the assay, amplification of reference gene primers was used to estimate how many nucleated cells each sample contained. To quantify the absolute abundance of each unique TCRbeta CDR3 rearrangement, sequence reads were collapsed and filtered. For each sample, productive Simpson clonality was calculated as the square root of Simpson's diversity index across productive rearrangements. TCRdb mirrors the immuneACCESS table, restricted to in-frame sequences. Some clones are absent from its copies; in checked studies, under half trace to an unresolved V gene, and the reason for the others is unknown. The DNA gave D and trimming, while V, J and clone size come from that table. The sample contains about 390,000 clones, around 87% of them found a single time. The ten largest clones take up roughly 2.1% of the sample.

This record comes from a study of blood T cell repertoires in COVID-19 (dated by TCRdb to about 2020). Describing the broader study: Samples from collaborators originated in the United States, Italy and Spain and spanned both the acute and convalescent phases of COVID-19. The prospective study material was composed of cDNA or gDNA derived from T cells, B-cell-depleted T cells, or PBMCs. Deeply sampled blood TCRbeta repertoires from subjects exposed to, actively infected with, or recovered from COVID-19 were included in the dataset. The repertoires were released in a freely available public database meant as a resource for research on the immune response to SARS-CoV-2. The samples were drawn from the first 160 participants of the ongoing ImmuneRACE study and from some 1,300 subjects provided by 6 global collaborators. The sample metadata nearly always contained a de-identified subject ID, COVID-19 status, age in years and sex. Where available, HLA class I and class II types were obtained from metadata supplied by the sample provider rather than from assay-based typing.

In Seattle, one collaborating source enrolled patients while the infection was active and tracked those patients longitudinally over the course of disease. The collaborating institutions used their own protocols to collect whole blood in K2EDTA tubes. For TCRbeta analysis, collaborator samples were shipped as frozen whole blood, as isolated PBMCs, or as DNA extracted from either sample type. Overall study outcomes, separate from this receptor: How much clinical and demographic metadata was included differed by source and by participant, and the metadata was provided uncurated.

Sequencing was done on a sample of peripheral blood. The sequence was collected from a woman aged 60-70 years with COVID-19, enrolled during active disease. In this chain, TRBV10-3 is recombined with TRBJ2-7; the D gene is perhaps TRBD1, on 8 matching bases. The CDR3 protein: CAISESTGGDYEQYF. At the DNA level, the sequence is TGTGCCATCAGTGAGTCAACAGGGGGGGACTACGAGCAGTACTTC.